This TCR beta chain comes out of a study of T cell repertoires in cytomegalovirus infection (dated 2019 in TCRdb). With regard to the full study: Because public TCR beta signatures pointed to carriage of CMV infection together with the matching HLA type, the HLA type of each donor mattered for the analysis.

This clonotype was detected only a few times. Its target antigen remains unknown. It has no much larger one-base neighbor in the sample; base qualities were not kept. The instrument was an Illumina HiSeq 1500. TCRdb handled the public reads itself, with Q25 trimming in fastp and clone calling in MiXCR, and kept productive beta chains. Rows matching on CDR3 protein sequence are summarized as one entry with the most common DNA and genes. The sample contains approximately 70,000 distinct CDR3 sequences, 22% of them found a single time. 60% to 85% of the sample is in the top ten clones. Results and caveats for the whole study, not just this receptor: In both this cohort and an independent cohort of 352 donors, the cumulative frequency of public TCR beta family members distinguished carriers of CMV infection plus the relevant HLA type. The ex vivo response was dominated by HLA-C-restricted CMV-specific TCR beta clonotypes, which also provided the single most frequent clonotype in two of eight donors.

The germline V gene supplies CDR1 SGHRS and CDR2 YFSETQ. The CDR3 has 14 amino acids, counting the end cysteine and phenylalanine. CDR3 DNA is the only sequence kept; it has 42 bases, read in frame from the first base. V loses 7 bases, J loses 0 bases, and the germline ends lie 13 bases apart. Sample: PBMCs, sequenced either directly or after in vitro stimulation (not recorded which). This TCR was recovered from a human donor in good health (CMV status not recorded). Some clones in this sample may be carry-over from other donors' samples. The chain uses TRBV5-1 and TRBJ1-1; the best D guess is TRBD1, with 5 bases matching. The DNA sequence follows: TGCGCCAGCGGTTGGGGGATTATGAACACTGAAGCTTTCTTT. Translated, it reads CASGWGIMNTEAFF. Full variable domain (CDR3 extended with the reference TRBV5-1 and TRBJ1-1 proteins): KAGVTQTPRYLIKTRGQQVTLSCSPISGHRSVSWYQQTPGQGLQFLFEYFSETQRNKGNFPGRFSGRQFSNSRSEMNVSTLELGDSALYLCASGWGIMNTEAFFGQGTRLTVV.